What follows are 17 T cell receptor beta chains derived from one specimen sequenced in a study of CD8 T cells in Susac syndrome. Random hexamers served to reverse transcribe about 0.5 to 1 ug RNA. TCRdb recomputed calls from the immunoSEQ multiplex PCR reads with MiXCR, one row per CDR3 protein. The repertoire holds fewer than 150,000 distinct CDR3 sequences, with 95% as singletons. Sequencing was done on a sample of CD8+ T cells from PBMCs. The receptors were gathered from a human donor with Susac syndrome.

This rearrangement joins TRBV4-1 to TRBJ2-7; TRBD2 matches at 8 bases. Germline trimming cut 0 bases from V and 12 bases from J; bases unmatched to any gene: 10. CDR3 length: 14 amino acids. Looked up from germline, CDR1 is MGHRA and CDR2 is YSYEKL. CDR3 region: CASSQEVGQAGGYF. The CDR3 DNA reads as TGCGCCAGCAGCCAAGAGGTTGGCCAGGCGGGAGGGTACTTC.

V and J are TRBV5-1 and TRBJ2-3; D unresolved. The CDR3 loop spans 14 amino acids. Germline loops: CDR1 SGHRS, CDR2 YFSETQ. Trimming took 2 bases from V and 2 from J, leaving 9 bases between them. CDR3 bases: TGCGCCAGCAGCTTTAGTATGTCCACAGATACGCAGTATTTT. It translates to CASSFSMSTDTQYF.

The chain uses TRBV11-2 and TRBJ1-1; the D is unclear. Germline assignment: CDR1 SGHAT and CDR2 FQNNGV. The CDR3 spans 19 residues. V was cut by 5 bases and J by 4 bases, with 29 bases left in between. CDR3: CASSGEQSLWRADRTEAFF. Here the CDR3 DNA reads TGTGCCAGCAGCGGGGAACAAAGCCTGTGGAGGGCGGACCGCACTGAAGCTTTCTTT.

V gene TRBV20-1 combines with J gene TRBJ2-1, with unresolved D. CDR1 and CDR2 from the germline V gene are DFQATT and SNEGSKA (reference sequence). The CDR3 has 14 amino acids. The ends were cut back, 6 bases at V and 3 bases at J, with 15 bases in the middle. CDR3 residues: CSAAKGGSYNEQFF. The CDR3 coding sequence is TGCAGTGCCGCGAAGGGTGGCAGCTACAATGAGCAGTTCTTC.

The chain recombines TRBV9 with TRBJ1-5; 8 bases are a match to TRBD1. There are 14 residues in the CDR3. Looked up from germline, CDR1 is SGDLS and CDR2 is YYNGEE. The J segment lost 6 bases and the V segment lost 3 bases, leaving 5 bases of the junction unmatched. CDR3 loop: CASSAQGAGQPQHF. The CDR3 bases are TGTGCCAGCAGCGCCCAGGGGGCTGGTCAGCCCCAGCATTTT.

This CDR3 reads CASSGDAGQGYDGELFF. CDR3 DNA: TGTGCCAGCAGCGGAGACGCGGGACAGGGATATGACGGGGAGCTGTTTTTT. The chain carries TRBV9 and TRBJ2-2; 9 bases map to TRBD1. The CDR3 is 17 residues long. V lost 3 bases to trimming and J lost 7 bases; unmatched junction nucleotides: 13. Germline V gene lookup returns CDR1 SGDLS and CDR2 YYNGEE.

The genes are TRBV3-1 and TRBJ2-1; D is unclear. With 0 bases removed from V and 9 bases from J, the gap between germline ends came to 18 bases. Germline-derived CDR1 and CDR2 are LGHDT and YNNKEL (reference sequence). The CDR3 runs to 16 residues. The CDR3 DNA sequence: TGTGCCAGCAGCCAAGACGGAGATTCCTTGTCTCTTGAGCAGTTCTTC. This encodes CASSQDGDSLSLEQFF.

The J gene is TRBJ2-7, the V gene TRBV9, with D possibly being TRBD2 (6 bases). The CDR3 loop spans 13 amino acids. Germline V gene lookup returns CDR1 SGDLS and CDR2 YYNGEE. The germline V and J ends were trimmed by 3 bases and 5 bases, with 12 bases remaining between them. DNA of the CDR3: TGTGCCAGCAGCGCCCGACTAGACCACGAGCAGTACTTC. It encodes CASSARLDHEQYF.

The chain recombines TRBV2 with TRBJ1-1; 9 bases align to TRBD1. Trimming removed 6 bases from V and 5 bases from J; junction bases left unmatched: 7. Germline CDR1 is SNHLY and CDR2 is FYNNEI. The CDR3 runs to 14 residues. The CDR3 sequence: CASSVAGTGTEAFF. The CDR3 DNA reads as TGTGCCAGCAGCGTGGCCGGGACAGGGACTGAAGCTTTCTTT.

The V gene is TRBV12-3 or TRBV12-4, the J gene TRBJ1-5; D remains unclear. Trimming shortened V by 4 bases and J by 5 bases, and 3 bases separated the two germline ends. The CDR3 consists of 11 residues. The CDR3 DNA follows: TGTGCCAGCAGTTATGATCAGCCCCAGCATTTT. Translation gives CASSYDQPQHF.

V usage is TRBV20-1 and J usage is TRBJ2-7; 9 bases match TRBD2. The germline gives CDR1 DFQATT, CDR2 SNEGSKA (reference sequence). V lost 0 bases, J lost 3 bases, and 6 bases stayed unmatched. The CDR3 has 15 amino acids. The CDR3 DNA is TGCAGTGCTAGAGATTTCGAGCGGGAGGTCTACGAGCAGTACTTC. Its protein product is CSARDFEREVYEQYF.

V and J are TRBV20-1 and TRBJ2-7; TRBD2 matches 8 bases. The trim removed 2 bases at V and 4 bases at J, leaving 13 bases unmatched. Per the germline V gene, CDR1 is DFQATT and CDR2 is SNEGSKA (reference sequence). This CDR3 comprises 16 residues. CDR3 bases: TGCAGTGCTAGACCTCCAGCGGGAGAAAACTCTTACGAGCAGTACTTC. It codes for CSARPPAGENSYEQYF.

The V gene is TRBV4-1, the J gene TRBJ2-3, with 11 bases identical to TRBD2. The CDR3 consists of 16 residues. Trimming at V came to 4 bases and at J to 3 bases, leaving 6 bases not matched to a gene. CDR1 and CDR2 (germline): MGHRA, YSYEKL. CDR3 nucleotide sequence: TGCGCCAGCAGCCGAGGGGGACTAGCGGTAACAGATACGCAGTATTTT. It translates to CASSRGGLAVTDTQYF.

In nucleotides, the CDR3 is TGTGCCAGCAGTGAATTAATCGAGCCCACAGATACGCAGTATTTT. Protein product: CASSELIEPTDTQYF. V gene TRBV2 combines with J gene TRBJ2-3; D not certain. The CDR3 totals 15 residues. Trimming took off 2 bases at V and 2 bases at J, with 11 bases between the two ends. Germline V lookup: CDR1 SNHLY, CDR2 FYNNEI.

The V and J genes are TRBV29-1 and TRBJ2-7, with D perhaps matching TRBD1 (6 bases). Germline lookup yields CDR1 SQVTM and CDR2 ANQGSEA. V was clipped by 6 bases and J by 8 bases, with 14 bases between them. The CDR3 is 11 amino acids. The CDR3 DNA follows: TGCAGCGTCACTGATCAGGGGAAGCAGTACTTC. Translating gives CSVTDQGKQYF.

The chain links TRBV28 to TRBJ2-3, with a possible D match to TRBD2 (5 bases). Germline V CDR1 and CDR2: MDHEN, SYDVKM. Trimming left V 7 bases short and J 2 bases short, with 28 bases between. The CDR3 has 19 amino acids. The CDR3 region is CASTPGTPLGTLDTDTQYF. CDR3 bases: TGTGCCAGCACCCCGGGAACGCCTCTAGGAACCCTCGACACAGATACGCAGTATTTT.

The chain has TRBV30 and TRBJ2-3; D gene uncertain. This CDR3 comprises 15 residues. V lost 4 bases and J lost 0, with 14 bases in between. Germline V gene lookup returns CDR1 GTSNPN and CDR2 SVGIG (reference sequence). The CDR3 bases are TGTGCCTGGATCCGCATCGAGGAAAGCACAGATACGCAGTATTTT. Translated, it gives CAWIRIEESTDTQYF.